This T cell receptor beta chain appears in the sequencing data of a study of Graves' ophthalmopathy and Graves' hyperthyroidism. The CDR3 contains 18 residues. Germline trimming cut 6 bases from V and 3 bases from J; bases unmatched to any gene: 18. With respect to this clonotype: Its antigen is as yet unknown.

From RNA, the CDR3 regions of TCR beta chains were amplified and sequenced. The library came from an HTBI-primed first-round RT-PCR and a second-round multiplex PCR. Each CDR3 protein gets one entry after TCRdb re-called the multiplex PCR reads with MiXCR. The sample yields hundreds of thousands of distinct CDR3 sequences, around an eighth seen once. General study points: In blood, most expanded thyroid clonotypes above 0.001 frequency were also detected.

Source material: blood. The clonotype was recovered from a woman in her 30s with Graves' ophthalmopathy. The chain links TRBV12-3 or TRBV12-4 to TRBJ2-5, with TRBD2 matching over 8 bases. This CDR3 reads CASSPTSWTSPIEETQYF. The CDR3 coding sequence is TGTGCCAGCAGCCCAACCTCCTGGACTAGCCCGATCGAAGAGACCCAGTACTTC.